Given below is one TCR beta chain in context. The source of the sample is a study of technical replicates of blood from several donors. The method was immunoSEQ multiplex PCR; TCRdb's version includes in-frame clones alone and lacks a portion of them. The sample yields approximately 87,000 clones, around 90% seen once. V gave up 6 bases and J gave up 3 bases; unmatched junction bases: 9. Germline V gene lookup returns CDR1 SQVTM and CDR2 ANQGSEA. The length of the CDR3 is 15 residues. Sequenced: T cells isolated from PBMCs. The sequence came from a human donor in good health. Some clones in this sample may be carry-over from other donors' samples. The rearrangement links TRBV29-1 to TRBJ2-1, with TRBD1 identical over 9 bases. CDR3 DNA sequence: TGCAGCGTAGGCTCCGGGACAGGGCTCTACAATGAGCAGTTCTTC. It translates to CSVGSGTGLYNEQFF.